The rows below give T cell receptor beta chains drawn from one sample of a study of blood T cell repertoires in COVID-19. Assay used: immunoSEQ multiplex PCR; TCRdb lists only in-frame clones, some missing. Of approximately 100,000 clones in the sample, roughly 91% were seen once. Sequencing used peripheral blood. Receptors were obtained from a human donor with acute or convalescent COVID-19. The donor label of this sample is uncertain. Both conserved end residues are part of each CDR3. D genes are given only for firm matches. Clone size is shown for a subset of rows, as once, few, many or a class of expanded clone.

d_gene,v_gene,j_gene,abundance,CDR3nt,CDR3aa
TRBD2,TRBV7-3,TRBJ2-1,NA,TGTGCCAGCAGCTTAGGGGCGGGGGGGCTCGATGAGCAGTTCTTC,CASSLGAGGLDEQFF
NA,TRBV2,TRBJ2-1,NA,TGTGCCAGCAGTGAAGGTAGCGGATTTTACAATGAGCAGTTCTTC,CASSEGSGFYNEQFF
NA,TRBV7-9,TRBJ1-1,NA,TGTGCCAGCAGCGCACAGGGTGGGAACACTGAAGCTTTCTTT,CASSAQGGNTEAFF
NA,TRBV30,TRBJ2-5,NA,TGTGCCTGGAGTGTCCTAGCATCAGAGACCCAGTACTTC,CAWSVLASETQYF
NA,TRBV3-1/TRBV3-2,TRBJ2-2,NA,TGTGCCAGCAGCCAAGTCGCAGGGTTGGGAACCGGGGAGCTGTTTTTT,CASSQVAGLGTGELFF
TRBD1,TRBV5-5,TRBJ1-2,few,TGTGCCAGCAGCTTAACCGGGACAGGCGCTAACTATGGCTACACCTTC,CASSLTGTGANYGYTF
NA,TRBV7-3,TRBJ1-3,once,TGTGCCAGCAGCTTACGCAACTACTACTCTGGAAACACCATATATTTT,CASSLRNYYSGNTIYF
TRBD1,TRBV5-4,TRBJ1-2,few,TGTGCCAGCAGCTCTGGACAGGGGGCGGCGGTGGAGGGCTACACCTTC,CASSSGQGAAVEGYTF
TRBD2,TRBV7-2,TRBJ2-7,few,TGTGCCAGCACGCCCGGGGGAGGGAGAGGGTACGAGCAGTACTTC,CASTPGGGRGYEQYF
TRBD1,TRBV19,TRBJ1-2,NA,TGTGCCAGTAGTATAAGCCACGGACAGGCCTATGGCTACACCTTC,CASSISHGQAYGYTF
NA,TRBV28,TRBJ1-6,NA,TGTGCCAGCAGGGGGGGTAATTCACCCCTCCACTTT,CASRGGNSPLHF
NA,TRBV7-9,TRBJ1-1,NA,TGTGCCAGCAGCTTACAAGGGACCCAGAGGGGGACTGAAGCTTTCTTT,CASSLQGTQRGTEAFF
NA,TRBV19,TRBJ1-1,NA,TGTGCCTCCCAACCGGGCAGGGGCGGTATGAACACTGAAGCTTTCTTT,CASQPGRGGMNTEAFF
NA,TRBV6-6,TRBJ2-5,NA,TGTGCCAGCAAGAAATTAGGTATTCCCGGGGGAGAGACCCAGTACTTC,CASKKLGIPGGETQYF
NA,TRBV7-2,TRBJ1-2,NA,TGTGCCAGCAGCTTAGAAGTGTGGAGCTATGGCTACACCTTC,CASSLEVWSYGYTF
NA,TRBV21-1,TRBJ2-7,NA,TGTGCCAGCAGCAAACGCCGAAGGGGGTTCGGCGAGCAGTACTTC,CASSKRRRGFGEQYF
TRBD1,TRBV6-2/TRBV6-3,TRBJ1-1,NA,TGTGCCAGCAGTTGGACAGGGGGCACTGAAGCTTTCTTT,CASSWTGGTEAFF
TRBD2,TRBV27,TRBJ2-1,NA,TGTGCCAGCACTCCGGGACTAGCGAGCGATGAGCAGTTCTTC,CASTPGLASDEQFF
TRBD2,TRBV7-3,TRBJ2-7,NA,TGTGCCAGCAGCTTAACTAGCGGGAGGGCCTACGAGCAGTACTTC,CASSLTSGRAYEQYF
TRBD2,TRBV6-5,TRBJ2-1,NA,TGTGCCAGCAGTTACCTTAGCGGGAGGGCCCAGTTCTTC,CASSYLSGRAQFF
TRBD2,TRBV5-1,TRBJ2-5,NA,TGCGCCAGCAGCCCCGGGACTACGGTAGAGACCCAGTACTTC,CASSPGTTVETQYF
TRBD2,TRBV3-1/TRBV3-2,TRBJ2-2,NA,TGTGCCAGCAGCTTGAGCCCCGGGACTAGCGGGAGAGTCGGGGAGCTGTTTTTT,CASSLSPGTSGRVGELFF
TRBD2,TRBV5-1,TRBJ2-2,NA,TGCGCCAGCAGCTTGGGTCTAGCGGGAGGTGACTCGGAGCTGTTTTTT,CASSLGLAGGDSELFF
NA,TRBV11-2,TRBJ2-7,NA,TGTGCCAGCAGCCAAGGTGACATTTCATACGAGCAGTACTTC,CASSQGDISYEQYF
TRBD1,TRBV27,TRBJ2-7,NA,TGTGCCAGCAGTTTATCGACAGGGGGCCTCGGCGAGCAGTACTTC,CASSLSTGGLGEQYF
NA,TRBV30,TRBJ1-4,NA,TGTGCCTGGAGTGTACCCCCCGCGGGGGAAAAACTGTTTTTT,CAWSVPPAGEKLFF
NA,TRBV6-2/TRBV6-3,TRBJ1-5,NA,TGTGCCAGCAGTTACTCGGCAGGGATAAGGCCCCAGCATTTT,CASSYSAGIRPQHF
TRBD1,TRBV5-1,TRBJ2-4,NA,TGCGCCAGCTCCCCGGACAGGACGCTAGCCAAAAACATTCAGTACTTC,CASSPDRTLAKNIQYF
NA,TRBV11-3,TRBJ2-1,once,TGTGCCAGCAGCTCATCGCCAGCCCTCGGGTACAATGAGCAGTTCTTC,CASSSSPALGYNEQFF
TRBD1,TRBV28,TRBJ2-1,few,TGTGCCAGCAGTTTTGGGCAGGGGGTTTACAATGAGCAGTTCTTC,CASSFGQGVYNEQFF
NA,TRBV4-3,TRBJ2-1,NA,TGCGCCAGCAGTCACGAGTGGTCGCGTGAGCAGTTCTTC,CASSHEWSREQFF
NA,TRBV6-1,TRBJ1-2,NA,TGTGCCAGCAGTGAATTAAGTTACCTATATAACTATGGCTACACCTTC,CASSELSYLYNYGYTF
TRBD2,TRBV29-1,TRBJ2-3,NA,TGCAGCGTTGAGTGGGGCGGAGCGGGGGCAGATACGCAGTATTTT,CSVEWGGAGADTQYF
TRBD1,TRBV6-6,TRBJ1-1,NA,TGTGCCAGCAGGGAAGGACAGGGCTGGAGAACTGAAGCTTTCTTT,CASREGQGWRTEAFF
TRBD2,TRBV6-2/TRBV6-3,TRBJ2-5,NA,TGTGCCAGCAGTTACCTACCCCATAGCGGGAGAGGGGGGACCCAGTACTTC,CASSYLPHSGRGGTQYF
TRBD1,TRBV25-1,TRBJ1-1,NA,TGTGCCAGCAGTGATCTTATGACAGGGGGCACTGAAGCTTTCTTT,CASSDLMTGGTEAFF
TRBD1,TRBV7-3,TRBJ1-2,NA,TGTGCCAGCAGCCCCGGGACAGGGGACTATGGCTACACCTTC,CASSPGTGDYGYTF
NA,TRBV7-2,TRBJ1-1,once,TGTGCCAGCAGCTTATTTCCGGGGATGAACACTGAAGCTTTCTTT,CASSLFPGMNTEAFF
TRBD1,TRBV7-9,TRBJ2-1,NA,TGTGCCAGCAGCCCCCGGGGACAGGGGTACTACAATGAGCAGTTCTTC,CASSPRGQGYYNEQFF
NA,TRBV19,TRBJ1-6,NA,TGTGCCAGTAGTATACCGGGTGGCTTCGCACCCCTCCACTTT,CASSIPGGFAPLHF
NA,TRBV21-1,TRBJ2-5,NA,TGTGCCAGCAGCACCCAGGGGGCCATGGAGACCCAGTACTTC,CASSTQGAMETQYF
NA,TRBV28,TRBJ2-5,NA,TGTGCCAGCAGTTTTTGGGCAGGTCAAGAGACCCAGTACTTC,CASSFWAGQETQYF
NA,TRBV18,TRBJ2-7,few,TGTGCCAGCTCACCATTTGAGGGAGACGTCTCCTACGAGCAGTACTTC,CASSPFEGDVSYEQYF
TRBD2,TRBV30,TRBJ2-5,NA,TGTGCCTGGAGTGCACAGCGGGGGACCCAAGAGACCCAGTACTTC,CAWSAQRGTQETQYF
NA,TRBV7-9,TRBJ1-6,NA,TGTGCCAGCAGCTTAACGGATAATTCACCCCTCCACTTT,CASSLTDNSPLHF
NA,TRBV9,TRBJ2-1,NA,TGTGCCAGCAGTGGACATGGACCAGAGGAGCAGTTCTTC,CASSGHGPEEQFF
NA,TRBV2,TRBJ2-7,NA,TGTGCCAGCAGTTGGAGGGAGACCACCTACGAGCAGTACTTC,CASSWRETTYEQYF